Listed below are T cell receptor beta chains from one sample, sequenced in a study of blood T cell repertoires in COVID-19. The table came from immunoSEQ multiplex PCR; TCRdb's copy has only in-frame clones and leaves some out. Found here are 55,000 to 60,000 clones, approximately 88% of them singletons; the top ten hold approximately 15%. Source material: peripheral blood. Receptors originate from a man between 65 and 85 years old with active COVID-19. CDR3s include the opening cysteine and the closing phenylalanine or tryptophan. The D gene is left open where the match is weak. Clone size appears in some rows only: once, few, many, or a class for an expanded clone.

D gene	clone size	V gene	CDR3 protein
TRBD1	NA	TRBV11-2	CASSLRTGSQYF
NA	NA	TRBV11-2	CASSSYSGTGANVLTF
TRBD2	NA	TRBV15	CATSTLAGGTDTQYF
TRBD2	NA	TRBV20-1	CSAGGLAGDFSAYNEQFF
TRBD2	NA	TRBV29-1	CSVEDPILAGGRQETQYF
NA	NA	TRBV5-1	CASSLVRGAGELFF
NA	NA	TRBV7-2	CASGAQLNTEAFF
TRBD2	NA	TRBV13	CASSGTSGRNEQFF
TRBD1	NA	TRBV28	CASRVGQGGGYTF
TRBD1	NA	TRBV7-8	CASSLQQGFSSGANVLTF
TRBD1	NA	TRBV5-1	CASSAGQATDTQYF
NA	NA	TRBV29-1	CSVGDLYTEAFF
NA	NA	TRBV10-1	CASSVRYDWVGQYF
NA	NA	TRBV15	CATSSKGANEKLFF
TRBD1	NA	TRBV5-5	CASSGGQGSGNTIYF
NA	NA	TRBV4-3	CASSRRWSNQPQHF
TRBD1	few	TRBV18	CASSPGQVSYEQYF
NA	NA	TRBV18	CASSPLQGSNEKLFF
NA	NA	TRBV20-1	CSVIRTDTQYF
NA	NA	TRBV7-3	CASSLTYRVGDTQYF
NA	NA	TRBV15	CATSERDNQLETQYF
TRBD2	NA	TRBV7-2	CASSITSGRAYETQYF
NA	NA	TRBV5-6	CASSLAGIYEQYF
TRBD2	NA	TRBV6-5	CAAGRENSNEQFF
NA	few	TRBV6-2/TRBV6-3	CASSPLYNEQFF
NA	NA	TRBV7-9	CASSPLGTRLSSYNEQFF
NA	NA	TRBV19	CASSIRGRSYEQYF
NA	few	TRBV4-1	CASSLPTANYGYTF